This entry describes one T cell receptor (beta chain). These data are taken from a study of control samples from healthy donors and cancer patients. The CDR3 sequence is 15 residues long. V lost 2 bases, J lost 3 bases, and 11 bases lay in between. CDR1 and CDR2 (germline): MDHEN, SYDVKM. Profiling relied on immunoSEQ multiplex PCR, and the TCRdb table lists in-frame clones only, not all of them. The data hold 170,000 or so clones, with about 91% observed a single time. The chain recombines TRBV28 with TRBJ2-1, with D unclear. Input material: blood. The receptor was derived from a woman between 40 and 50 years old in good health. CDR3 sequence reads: CASSLGGGNYNEQFF. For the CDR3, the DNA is TGTGCCAGCAGTTTAGGTGGCGGTAACTACAATGAGCAGTTCTTC. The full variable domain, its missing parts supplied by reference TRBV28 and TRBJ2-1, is DVKVTQSSRYLVKRTGEKVFLECVQDMDHENMFWYRQDPGLGLRLIYFSYDVKMKEKGDIPEGYSVSREKKERFSLILESASTNQTSMYLCASSLGGGNYNEQFFGPGTRLTVL.